These 8 T cell receptor beta chains originate from one sample sequenced in a study of CD8 T cells in ankylosing spondylitis. Using its own MiXCR run on the 5' RACE reads, TCRdb lists one record per CDR3 protein. Altogether about 42,000 distinct CDR3 sequences are present, roughly 2.5% being singletons, with the ten largest covering 4.6%. Material for sequencing was blood, either unsorted or a sorted T cell fraction (not recorded which). These receptors all stem from a male donor with ankylosing spondylitis or in good health (not recorded which).

This clonotype was observed many times. The rearrangement uses TRBV9 and TRBJ2-3; 9 bases line up with TRBD1. Germline V gene data show CDR1 as SGDLS and CDR2 as YYNGEE. The CDR3 sequence is 16 residues long. With V trimmed by 4 bases and J by 3 bases, 9 bases remained unmatched. CDR3 region: CASSPRRTGETDTQYF. DNA of the CDR3: TGTGCCAGCAGCCCAAGAAGGACAGGGGAGACAGATACGCAGTATTTT.

This clonotype was found many times. V is TRBV9 and J is TRBJ1-1; the D gene is possibly TRBD1 (6 bases). The CDR3 runs to 15 residues. V was shortened by 1 base and J by 4 bases, with 14 bases between the two germline ends. Looked up from germline, CDR1 is SGDLS and CDR2 is YYNGEE. In nucleotides, the CDR3 is TGTGCCAGCAGCGTAATGGGGGCGCGGGGCACTGAAGCTTTCTTT. This gives the protein CASSVMGARGTEAFF. Full variable domain (remainder filled in from reference TRBV9 and TRBJ1-1): DSGVTQTPKHLITATGQRVTLRCSPRSGDLSVYWYQQSLDQGLQFLIQYYNGEERAKGNILERFSAQQFPDLHSELNLSSLELGDSALYFCASSVMGARGTEAFFGQGTRLTVV.

A word on this clonotype: Being one base from a much bigger clone, this may be a read error. The CDR3 DNA is TGTGCCAGCAGCGTTTTTAACACCGGGGAGCTGTTTTTT. This translates into CASSVFNTGELFF. The chain has TRBV9 and TRBJ2-2; D not resolved. With 2 bases removed from V and 2 bases from J, the gap between germline ends came to 4 bases. The CDR3 sequence is 13 residues long. Germline assignment: CDR1 SGDLS and CDR2 YYNGEE.

This clonotype was seen at least ten times. V and J are TRBV9 and TRBJ1-4, with D unresolved. Trimming took 2 bases from V and 0 from J, leaving 8 bases between them. The CDR3 consists of 15 residues. CDR1 is SGDLS, CDR2 YYNGEE, per germline. CDR3 residues: CASSVLATTNEKLFF. In DNA, the CDR3 is TGTGCCAGCAGCGTCCTGGCAACAACTAATGAAAAACTGTTTTTT.

This clonotype was counted many times. This chain connects TRBV9 to TRBJ2-5; tentatively, D is TRBD2 (6 bases). From germline, CDR1 is SGDLS and CDR2 YYNGEE. The CDR3 is made up of 15 amino acids. V lost 3 bases to trimming and J lost 2 bases, with 14 bases between them. CDR3 amino acids: CASSGNIAVQETQYF. CDR3 DNA sequence: TGTGCCAGCAGCGGGAATATAGCGGTACAAGAGACCCAGTACTTC. The whole variable domain, filled in from reference TRBV9 and TRBJ2-5, reads DSGVTQTPKHLITATGQRVTLRCSPRSGDLSVYWYQQSLDQGLQFLIQYYNGEERAKGNILERFSAQQFPDLHSELNLSSLELGDSALYFCASSGNIAVQETQYFGPGTRLLVL.

This clonotype has a count of ten or more. This sequence joins TRBV9 and TRBJ2-5; the D gene is possibly TRBD1 (5 bases). Looked up from germline, CDR1 is SGDLS and CDR2 is YYNGEE. The CDR3 sequence is 15 residues long. Deletions cut 4 bases from V and 0 bases from J, with 13 bases between. The CDR3: CASSPGKGYQETQYF. CDR3 nucleotide sequence: TGTGCCAGCAGCCCAGGGAAGGGGTACCAAGAGACCCAGTACTTC.

V and J are TRBV6-4 and TRBJ2-7; D might be TRBD2 (5 bases). The CDR3 has 15 amino acids. V dropped 5 bases and J dropped 1 base, with 15 bases sitting between them. CDR1 is MRHNA, CDR2 SNTAGT, per germline. CDR3 nucleotide sequence: TGTGCCAGCAGTTTATGCGGGCCTTCTTCCTACGAGCAGTACTTC. Its protein is CASSLCGPSSYEQYF.

This clonotype appeared many times. The chain is built from TRBV9 and TRBJ1-2; no clear D. Trimming shortened V by 4 bases and J by 3 bases, and 13 bases separated the two germline ends. Germline CDR1 reads SGDLS; CDR2 reads YYNGEE. This CDR3 has 14 amino acids. In DNA, the CDR3 is TGTGCCAGCAGCCCGACGGGGAACGACTATGGCTACACCTTC. Translating it yields CASSPTGNDYGYTF.